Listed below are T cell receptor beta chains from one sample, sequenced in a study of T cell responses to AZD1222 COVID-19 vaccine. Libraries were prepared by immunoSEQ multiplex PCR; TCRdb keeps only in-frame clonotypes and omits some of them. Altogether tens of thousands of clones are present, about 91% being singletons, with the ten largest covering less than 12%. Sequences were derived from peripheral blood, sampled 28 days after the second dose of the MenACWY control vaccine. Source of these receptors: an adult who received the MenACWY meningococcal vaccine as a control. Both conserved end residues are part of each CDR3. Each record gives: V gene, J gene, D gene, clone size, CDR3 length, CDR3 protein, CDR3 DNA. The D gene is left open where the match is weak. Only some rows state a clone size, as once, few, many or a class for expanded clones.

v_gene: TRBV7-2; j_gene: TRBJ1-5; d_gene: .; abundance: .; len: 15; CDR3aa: CASSQTGRSNQPQHF; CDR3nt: TGTGCCAGCAGCCAGACAGGACGTAGCAATCAGCCCCAGCATTTT
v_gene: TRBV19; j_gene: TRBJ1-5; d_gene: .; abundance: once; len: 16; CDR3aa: CASSIIPAGSNQPQHF; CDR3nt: TGTGCCAGTAGTATCATTCCGGCAGGTAGCAATCAGCCCCAGCATTTT
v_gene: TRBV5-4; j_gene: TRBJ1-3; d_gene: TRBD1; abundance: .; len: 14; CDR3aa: CASSRTGERSTIYF; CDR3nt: TGTGCCAGCAGCCGGACAGGGGAAAGGAGCACCATATATTTT
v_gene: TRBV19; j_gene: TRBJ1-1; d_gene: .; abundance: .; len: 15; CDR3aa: CASSMGYPANTEAFF; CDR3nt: TGTGCCAGTAGTATGGGGTATCCGGCGAACACTGAAGCTTTCTTT
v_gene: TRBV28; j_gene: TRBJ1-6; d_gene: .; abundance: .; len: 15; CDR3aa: CASTLFGGGASPLHF; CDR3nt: TGTGCCAGCACATTATTCGGGGGGGGCGCCTCACCCCTCCACTTT
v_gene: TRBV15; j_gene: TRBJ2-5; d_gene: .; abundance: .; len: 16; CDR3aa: CATSRDPLSQGETQYF; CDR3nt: TGTGCCACCAGCAGAGATCCCTTATCCCAAGGGGAGACCCAGTACTTC
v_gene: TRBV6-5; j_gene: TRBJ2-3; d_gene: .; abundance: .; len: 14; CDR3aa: CASSYSRQADTQYF; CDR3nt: TGTGCCAGCAGTTACTCTCGGCAGGCAGATACGCAGTATTTT
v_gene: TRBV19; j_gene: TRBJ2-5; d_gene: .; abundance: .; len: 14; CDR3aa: CASSIWGSQETQYF; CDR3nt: TGTGCCAGTAGTATATGGGGGAGCCAAGAGACCCAGTACTTC
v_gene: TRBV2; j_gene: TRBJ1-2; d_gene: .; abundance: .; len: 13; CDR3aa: CASSDGGEYGYTF; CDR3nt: TGTGCCAGCAGTGATGGGGGCGAATATGGCTACACCTTC
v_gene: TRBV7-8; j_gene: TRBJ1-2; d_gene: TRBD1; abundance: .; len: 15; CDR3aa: CASSPTRTGVYGYTF; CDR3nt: TGTGCCAGCAGCCCGACTCGGACAGGGGTTTATGGCTACACCTTC
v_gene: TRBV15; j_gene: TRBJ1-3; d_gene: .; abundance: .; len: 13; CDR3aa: CATRRVAGNTIYF; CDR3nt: TGTGCCACCCGCAGGGTGGCTGGAAACACCATATATTTT
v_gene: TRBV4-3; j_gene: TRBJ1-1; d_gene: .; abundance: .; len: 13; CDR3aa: CASSQETNTEAFF; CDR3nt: TGCGCCAGCAGCCAAGAAACCAACACTGAAGCTTTCTTT
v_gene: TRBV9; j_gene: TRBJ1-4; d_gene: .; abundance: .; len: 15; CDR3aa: CASSAGRSTNEKLFF; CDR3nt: TGTGCCAGCAGCGCCGGGAGATCAACTAATGAAAAACTGTTTTTT
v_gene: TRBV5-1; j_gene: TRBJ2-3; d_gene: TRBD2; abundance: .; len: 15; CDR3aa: CASSRSGGRTDTQYF; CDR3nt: TGCGCCAGCTCGAGATCGGGGGGACGCACAGATACGCAGTATTTT
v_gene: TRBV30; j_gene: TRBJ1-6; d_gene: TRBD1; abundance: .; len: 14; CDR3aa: CAWTGGLTDSPLHF; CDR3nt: TGTGCCTGGACAGGGGGCCTTACTGATTCACCCCTCCACTTT
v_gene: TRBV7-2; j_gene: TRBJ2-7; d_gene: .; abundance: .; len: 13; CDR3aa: CASSFVRGNEQYF; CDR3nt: TGTGCCAGCAGCTTTGTCAGGGGAAACGAGCAGTACTTC
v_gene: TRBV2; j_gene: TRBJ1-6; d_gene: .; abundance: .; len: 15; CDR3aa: CASSELSGGNSPLHF; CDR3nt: TGTGCCAGCAGTGAACTTTCAGGTGGGAATTCACCCCTCCACTTT
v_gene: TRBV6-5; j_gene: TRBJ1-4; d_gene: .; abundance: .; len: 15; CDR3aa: CASRRPGLANEKLFF; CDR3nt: TGTGCCAGCCGAAGACCCGGTTTGGCTAATGAAAAACTGTTTTTT
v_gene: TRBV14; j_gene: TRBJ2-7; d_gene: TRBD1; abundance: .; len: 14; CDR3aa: CASSQRTGGYEQYF; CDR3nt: TGTGCCAGCAGCCAAAGGACAGGGGGCTACGAGCAGTACTTC
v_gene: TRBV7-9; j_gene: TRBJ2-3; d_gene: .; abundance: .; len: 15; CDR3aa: CASSKNAGGTDTQYF; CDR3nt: TGTGCCAGCAGCAAAAACGCAGGGGGCACAGATACGCAGTATTTT
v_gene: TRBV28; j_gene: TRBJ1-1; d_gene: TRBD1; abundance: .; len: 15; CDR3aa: CASSLRRTGLTEAFF; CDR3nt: TGTGCCAGCAGTTTGAGGCGGACAGGCCTCACTGAAGCTTTCTTT
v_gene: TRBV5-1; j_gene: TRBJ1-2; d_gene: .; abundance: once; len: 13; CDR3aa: CASKESAGEGYTF; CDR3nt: TGCGCCAGCAAGGAAAGCGCGGGGGAGGGCTACACCTTC
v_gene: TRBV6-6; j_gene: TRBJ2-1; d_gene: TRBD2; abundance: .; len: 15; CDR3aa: CASTPSGGARNEQFF; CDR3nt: TGTGCCAGCACCCCGAGCGGGGGGGCGAGAAATGAGCAGTTCTTC
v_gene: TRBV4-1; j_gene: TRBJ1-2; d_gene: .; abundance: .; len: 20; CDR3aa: CASSQERSRDVLAESYGYTF; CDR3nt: TGCGCCAGCAGCCAAGAAAGGAGCCGGGACGTGCTGGCTGAGAGCTATGGCTACACCTTC
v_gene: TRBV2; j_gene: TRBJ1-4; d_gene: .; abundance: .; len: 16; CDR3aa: CASSLSTGTPNEKLFF; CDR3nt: TGTGCCAGCAGTCTTTCCACGGGGACCCCAAATGAAAAACTGTTTTTT
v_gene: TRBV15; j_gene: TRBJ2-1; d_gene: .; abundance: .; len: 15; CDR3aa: CATSRGGQARNEQFF; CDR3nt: TGTGCCACCAGCAGAGGGGGTCAGGCAAGGAATGAGCAGTTCTTC
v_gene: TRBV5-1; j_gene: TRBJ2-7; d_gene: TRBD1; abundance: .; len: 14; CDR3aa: CASSTGTGLYEQYF; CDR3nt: TGCGCCAGCAGCACCGGGACAGGGTTGTACGAGCAGTACTTC
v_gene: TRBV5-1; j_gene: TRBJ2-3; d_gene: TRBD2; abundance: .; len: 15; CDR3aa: CASSEGLAGIDTQYF; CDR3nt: TGCGCCAGCAGCGAGGGACTAGCGGGGATAGATACGCAGTATTTT